These T cell receptor beta chains were read from a single sample in a study of Graves' ophthalmopathy and Graves' hyperthyroidism. TCRdb reprocessed the multiplex PCR reads via MiXCR and lists one record per CDR3 protein. The table has over a million distinct CDR3 sequences, approximately 35% seen once. The sequenced sample was peripheral blood or thyroid tissue (not recorded which). The origin of the receptors is an adult man with Graves' hyperthyroidism. Each CDR3 is given with its conserved first and last residue. The D gene is left open where the match is weak. Clone size is given for some rows only: seen once, a few or many times, or a class if the clone is expanded.

V: TRBV7-8
J: TRBJ2-2
D: TRBD1
size: .
CDR3: CASTSGTGATGELFF
DNA: TGTGCCAGCACCTCCGGGACAGGGGCCACCGGGGAGCTGTTTTTT

V: TRBV7-2
J: TRBJ1-4
D: TRBD1
size: many
CDR3: CASSEGQVWEKLFF
DNA: TGTGCCAGCAGCGAGGGACAGGTTTGGGAAAAACTGTTTTTT

V: TRBV20-1
J: TRBJ2-7
D: .
size: few
CDR3: CSARGPGLMSYEQYF
DNA: TGCAGTGCTAGAGGGCCGGGACTTATGAGCTACGAGCAGTACTTC

V: TRBV9
J: TRBJ2-3
D: .
size: few
CDR3: CASSPRRTLTDTQYF
DNA: TGTGCCAGCAGCCCCCGACGAACCCTCACAGATACGCAGTATTTT

V: TRBV4-1
J: TRBJ2-7
D: .
size: few
CDR3: CASSQDTSGTYEQYF
DNA: TGCGCCAGCAGCCAAGATACTAGTGGGACCTACGAGCAGTACTTC

V: TRBV7-2
J: TRBJ1-1
D: .
size: many
CDR3: CASSFYPGEHTEAFF
DNA: TGTGCCAGCAGCTTTTACCCCGGGGAACACACTGAAGCTTTCTTT

V: TRBV30
J: TRBJ2-7
D: .
size: .
CDR3: CAWSVQAGPYEQYF
DNA: TGTGCCTGGAGTGTACAGGCGGGGCCTTACGAGCAGTACTTC

V: TRBV12-3/TRBV12-4
J: TRBJ2-5
D: TRBD2
size: many
CDR3: CASGKTSGRGETQYF
DNA: TGTGCCAGCGGAAAGACTAGCGGGAGGGGTGAGACCCAGTACTTC

V: TRBV10-3
J: TRBJ2-5
D: TRBD2
size: many
CDR3: CAISGGEAGGRETQYF
DNA: TGTGCCATCAGCGGGGGTGAAGCGGGGGGACGGGAGACCCAGTACTTC

V: TRBV25-1
J: TRBJ2-2
D: TRBD2
size: many
CDR3: CASSVGGGGAGELFF
DNA: TGTGCCAGCAGTGTGGGGGGGGGAGGGGCCGGGGAGCTGTTTTTT

V: TRBV2
J: TRBJ2-7
D: .
size: many
CDR3: CASSDRGPYEQYF
DNA: TGTGCCAGCAGTGACCGGGGGCCCTACGAGCAGTACTTC

V: TRBV7-7
J: TRBJ2-6
D: .
size: .
CDR3: CASSLGQNTGANVLTF
DNA: TGTGCCAGCAGCTTAGGCCAGAACACCGGGGCCAACGTCCTGACTTTC

V: TRBV7-8
J: TRBJ1-5
D: TRBD1
size: many
CDR3: CASSPDRSQPQHF
DNA: TGTGCCAGCAGCCCGGACAGGTCCCAGCCCCAGCATTTT

V: TRBV10-3
J: TRBJ2-7
D: TRBD1
size: many
CDR3: CAITSTGGGEQYF
DNA: TGTGCCATCACAAGTACAGGGGGCGGCGAGCAGTACTTC

V: TRBV24-1
J: TRBJ2-2
D: .
size: many
CDR3: CATSDASSGTGELFF
DNA: TGTGCCACCAGTGACGCTAGCAGTGGGACCGGGGAGCTGTTTTTT

V: TRBV7-6
J: TRBJ1-2
D: .
size: .
CDR3: CASSPGIVYGYTF
DNA: TGTGCCAGCAGTCCTGGTATTGTCTATGGCTACACCTTC

V: TRBV2
J: TRBJ2-7
D: .
size: many
CDR3: CASSLPTAYEQYF
DNA: TGTGCCAGCAGTCTGCCAACTGCCTACGAGCAGTACTTC

V: TRBV20-1
J: TRBJ1-5
D: .
size: .
CDR3: CSAAFDSNQPQHF
DNA: TGCAGTGCTGCCTTCGACAGTAATCAGCCCCAGCATTTT

V: TRBV5-1
J: TRBJ2-2
D: TRBD2
size: once
CDR3: CASRSSGDFTGELFF
DNA: TGCGCCAGCCGGAGTAGCGGGGATTTTACCGGGGAGCTGTTTTTT

V: TRBV4-1
J: TRBJ2-6
D: .
size: few
CDR3: CASSQDLLGKGSGANVLTF
DNA: TGCGCCAGCAGCCAAGATCTCCTGGGTAAAGGCTCTGGGGCCAACGTCCTGACTTTC

V: TRBV3-1
J: TRBJ1-1
D: .
size: .
CDR3: CASSQEWDTEAFF
DNA: TGTGCCAGCAGCCAAGAGTGGGACACTGAAGCTTTCTTT

V: TRBV9
J: TRBJ2-3
D: .
size: .
CDR3: CASSTRGGGTDTQYF
DNA: TGTGCCAGCAGCACCAGGGGGGGCGGTACAGATACGCAGTATTTT

V: TRBV10-3
J: TRBJ1-5
D: TRBD1
size: few
CDR3: CAYSGTANQPQHF
DNA: TGTGCTTATTCCGGGACAGCTAATCAGCCCCAGCATTTT

V: TRBV5-5
J: TRBJ1-6
D: .
size: .
CDR3: CASSQRTAGSPLHF
DNA: TGTGCCAGCAGCCAGAGGACGGCGGGTTCACCCCTCCACTTT

V: TRBV5-5
J: TRBJ1-2
D: TRBD1
size: .
CDR3: CASSLDGGQFTNYGYTF
DNA: TGTGCCAGCAGCTTAGATGGGGGACAGTTTACTAACTATGGCTACACCTTC

V: TRBV6-1
J: TRBJ1-2
D: .
size: many
CDR3: CASSASIDYGYTF
DNA: TGTGCCAGCAGTGCTAGTATAGACTATGGCTACACCTTC

V: TRBV5-5
J: TRBJ2-7
D: .
size: .
CDR3: CASSLRRDHYEQYF
DNA: TGTGCCAGCAGCTTGCGGAGGGATCACTACGAGCAGTACTTC

V: TRBV20-1
J: TRBJ1-6
D: .
size: many
CDR3: CSARDASRVRYSNSPLHF
DNA: TGCAGTGCTAGAGATGCTTCACGGGTCCGCTATTCGAATTCACCCCTCCACTTT

V: TRBV10-3
J: TRBJ1-5
D: .
size: few
CDR3: CAISDGARQPQHF
DNA: TGTGCCATCAGTGACGGGGCACGGCAGCCCCAGCATTTT

V: TRBV10-3
J: TRBJ2-5
D: TRBD2
size: .
CDR3: CAISLSSGSNPGTQYF
DNA: TGTGCCATCAGCCTGTCTAGCGGGAGTAACCCCGGGACCCAGTACTTC

V: TRBV28
J: TRBJ1-2
D: .
size: .
CDR3: CASSSTVEFGYTF
DNA: TGTGCCAGCAGTTCCACCGTCGAATTTGGCTACACCTTC

V: TRBV7-9
J: TRBJ1-6
D: TRBD1
size: .
CDR3: CASSPSPGQGQSPLHF
DNA: TGTGCCAGCAGCCCAAGCCCGGGACAGGGCCAATCACCCCTCCACTTT

V: TRBV5-1
J: TRBJ1-2
D: TRBD1
size: once
CDR3: CASSSSLTGAPGYTF
DNA: TGCGCCAGCAGCTCCAGCCTTACAGGGGCCCCTGGCTACACCTTC

V: TRBV10-3
J: TRBJ1-3
D: .
size: .
CDR3: CASKRGNSGNTIYF
DNA: TGTGCCAGCAAAAGAGGTAACTCTGGAAACACCATATATTTT

V: TRBV30
J: TRBJ1-2
D: .
size: .
CDR3: CAWSVEADYGYTF
DNA: TGTGCCTGGAGTGTGGAGGCAGACTATGGCTACACCTTC

V: TRBV20-1
J: TRBJ2-5
D: TRBD2
size: few
CDR3: CSAARPGGNQETQYF
DNA: TGCAGTGCTGCTCGACCGGGGGGTAATCAAGAGACCCAGTACTTC

V: TRBV3-1
J: TRBJ2-5
D: .
size: few
CDR3: CASSAPGMETQYF
DNA: TGTGCCAGCAGCGCCCCAGGGATGGAGACCCAGTACTTC

V: TRBV5-6
J: TRBJ1-2
D: .
size: .
CDR3: CASSLDGFSRSYGYTF
DNA: TGTGCCAGCAGCTTGGACGGGTTCAGTAGATCCTATGGCTACACCTTC

V: TRBV11-2
J: TRBJ1-1
D: TRBD1
size: .
CDR3: CASSADRVEAFF
DNA: TGTGCCAGCAGCGCCGACAGGGTGGAGGCTTTCTTT

V: TRBV20-1
J: TRBJ1-2
D: TRBD1
size: many
CDR3: CSARLLAETGGDYGYTF
DNA: TGCAGTGCTAGACTCCTAGCGGAGACAGGGGGCGACTATGGCTACACCTTC

V: TRBV7-9
J: TRBJ2-7
D: .
size: .
CDR3: CASSFIRLTYEQYF
DNA: TGTGCCAGCAGTTTTATCCGGCTTACCTACGAGCAGTACTTC

V: TRBV7-2
J: TRBJ2-7
D: .
size: many
CDR3: CASSILGLYEQYF
DNA: TGTGCCAGCAGCATCTTAGGCCTTTACGAGCAGTACTTC

V: TRBV7-9
J: TRBJ1-2
D: .
size: .
CDR3: CASSRYGTGSIYGYAF
DNA: TGTGCCAGCAGCCGGTACGGAACAGGGTCCATCTATGGCTACGCCTTC

V: TRBV10-3
J: TRBJ1-5
D: .
size: .
CDR3: CAISTGYWQPQHF
DNA: TGTGCCATCAGTACAGGGTATTGGCAGCCCCAGCATTTT

V: TRBV7-9
J: TRBJ2-5
D: TRBD2
size: many
CDR3: CASSMGLASETQYF
DNA: TGTGCCAGCAGCATGGGACTAGCGTCGGAGACCCAGTACTTC

V: TRBV7-9
J: TRBJ1-4
D: .
size: many
CDR3: CASSLATAINEKLFF
DNA: TGTGCCAGCAGCTTAGCGACAGCGATTAATGAAAAACTGTTTTTT